These 6 T cell receptor beta chains share one sample of origin, sequenced in a study of cytotoxic CD8 clonotypes in ibrutinib-treated CLL. Measured with immunoSEQ multiplex PCR; TCRdb has only the in-frame clones, and not every one. This table holds roughly 150,000 clones, approximately 90% found once. Sequencing was performed on PBMCs, taken at disease progression, from a patient treated with ibrutinib. The receptors derive from a human donor with chronic lymphocytic leukemia.

The chain recombines TRBV6-5 with TRBJ1-4; D is unresolved. The CDR3 is made up of 15 amino acids. V was cut by 1 base and J by 5 bases, with 11 bases left in between. Germline CDR1 and CDR2: MNHEY and SVGAGI. Here the CDR3 reads CASSYLKRRNEKLFF. The CDR3 DNA reads as TGTGCCAGCAGTTACTTAAAGAGGAGGAATGAAAAACTGTTTTTT.

The genes are TRBV7-2 and TRBJ2-1; the match to TRBD2 covers 12 bases. Germline CDR1 and CDR2: SGHTA and FQGNSA. J was trimmed by 6 bases and V by 4 bases; bases with no gene match: 16. The CDR3 is 19 residues long. CDR3 amino acids: CASSSDGRGLAGGSNEQFF. Written as DNA, the CDR3 is TGTGCCAGCAGCTCGGACGGTAGGGGGCTAGCGGGAGGGAGCAATGAGCAGTTCTTC.

The chain joins TRBV14 to TRBJ1-1; D unclear. Per the germline V gene, CDR1 is SGHDN and CDR2 is FVKESK. The CDR3 extends over 13 amino acids. The V gene lost 4 bases and the J gene lost 9 bases, with 15 bases spanning the gap. CDR3 nucleotide sequence: TGTGCCAGCAGCCCCGAGAGATTTTCTAAAGCTTTCTTT. Its protein product is CASSPERFSKAFF.

The V and J genes are TRBV19 and TRBJ2-7, with 9 bases aligning to TRBD1. With 6 bases clipped from V and 2 bases from J, the junction kept 5 bases outside the gene matches. Germline lookup yields CDR1 LNHDA and CDR2 SQIVND (reference sequence). This CDR3 has 14 residues. This chain's CDR3 is CASRGTGGPYEQYF. The CDR3, as DNA: TGTGCCAGTAGAGGAACAGGGGGCCCCTACGAGCAGTACTTC.

CDR3 in amino acids: CASSIGAAGQGDSPLHF. CDR3 DNA sequence: TGTGCCAGTAGTATTGGGGCCGCGGGACAGGGTGATTCACCCCTCCACTTT. The gene calls are TRBV19 and TRBJ1-6, with 9 bases fitting TRBD1. Per germline, CDR1 LNHDA and CDR2 SQIVND (reference sequence). The CDR3 is 17 amino acids. The J segment lost 8 bases and the V segment lost 3 bases, leaving 11 bases of the junction unmatched. The variable domain in full, completed from reference TRBV19 and TRBJ1-6, reads DGGITQSPKYLFRKEGQNVTLSCEQNLNHDAMYWYRQDPGQGLRLIYYSQIVNDFQKGDIAEGYSVSREKKESFPLTVTSAQKNPTAFYLCASSIGAAGQGDSPLHFGNGTRLTVT.

The chain has TRBV5-5 and TRBJ1-1, with D uncertain. CDR3 size: 13 residues. V was shortened by 3 bases and J by 4 bases, with 10 bases between the two germline ends. CDR1 and CDR2 from the germline V gene are SGHKS and YYEKEE (reference sequence). The CDR3 coding sequence is TGTGCCAGCAGCTCGAGTGGGCGCACTGAAGCTTTCTTT. It is translated as CASSSSGRTEAFF.